The text below deals with one TCR beta chain. This clonotype was recorded a few times. Its specific antigen is unknown. There are no base qualities to consult, and no much larger clone falls within one base. This was a case-control study nested in a cohort of healthcare workers in London, UK, who had nasopharyngeal swab PCR tests and blood samples taken every week. Between 23 and 31 March 2020, the week of the UK lockdown, healthcare workers were enrolled and then followed up weekly for as long as 16 weeks. The library relied on 5' RACE. The listed sequencing device is NextSeq 500. Unique molecular identifiers were attached to individual cDNA molecules in the TCR library protocol so that sequencing error and PCR bias could be corrected. Sequencing covered both TCR alpha and beta chains, and within each sample the abundances of alpha and beta sequences were tightly co-correlated. In the source study's methods: V gene, J gene and CDR3 annotation of TCR sequences was performed with Decombinator V4. TCRs were defined as expanded if a significant change between any two time points was detected under a Poisson model with p below 0.0001. TCR abundances were normalised to the total number of TCRs sequenced per sample and expressed as counts per million. TRAV1-2 paired with TRAJ12, TRAJ20 or TRAJ33 defined MAIT TCRs, while TRAV10 paired with TRAJ18 defined iNKT TCRs. A search of VDJdb, accessed on 1 November 2021, was run for TCRs annotated to CMV, EBV and SARS-CoV-2, with TCRs annotated for multiple antigens excluded. Clones were called with MiXCR by TCRdb after fastp trimmed the public reads at Q25, and only in-frame beta chains were retained. Every entry covers one CDR3 protein and lists the most common genes and DNA from its rows. The V and J calls reflect TCRdb's pipeline rather than the authors' work. Within this sample are approximately 83,000 distinct CDR3 sequences, with 14% of them counted one time only. The leading ten clones occupy about a tenth of the sample.

The data were taken from a study of early T cells in non-severe SARS-CoV-2 infection (dated by TCRdb to about 2021). Background on the whole study: Bulk RNA from unsorted whole blood was used for TCR sequencing, so alpha and beta chains could not be paired. Study-wide conclusions, independent of this receptor: Matching against VDJdb was skewed toward anti-spike CD8 responses, likely underestimated virus-specific expansions, and missed private and CD4 specificities.

The junction carries 10 bases between V and J, which are trimmed by 4 bases and 0 bases respectively. Taken from the germline V gene (reference sequence), the CDR1 and CDR2 loops are LGHDT and YNNKEL. The CDR3 numbers 15 residues from cysteine through phenylalanine. The read is trimmed to its CDR3 DNA, 45 bases read in frame from base 1. The rearrangement joined TRBV3-1 to TRBJ2-4; a tentative D call is TRBD2 (6 bases match). The clonotype originates from an adult who was a healthcare worker with PCR-confirmed SARS-CoV-2 infection or an uninfected control (not recorded which). The sequencing input was whole blood. The CDR3 here reads CASSRGDLAKNIQYF. The DNA sequence is given as TGTGCCAGCAGCCGCGGGGACTTAGCCAAAAACATTCAGTACTTC.